This TCR beta chain was sequenced in a study of shared clonotypes between healthy human individuals. The donor cohort consisted entirely of Caucasian adults residing in Nashville, Tennessee. Study results and caveats: An effect of sequencing depth on clonotype sharing among donors was expected.

Per the germline V gene, CDR1 is SGHNT and CDR2 is YENEEA. CDR3 length: 17 residues. V was clipped by 0 bases and J by 2 bases; unmatched bases: 10. About this clone: The target antigen is unknown.

At deep level, the assay was performed. Clones were sequenced by immunoSEQ multiplex PCR, and TCRdb holds only the in-frame ones, with some missing. The table shows about 2,500,000 clones, with approximately 94% occurring only once. The origin of this receptor is a man aged 18 to 35 in good health. The chain is built from TRBV11-3 and TRBJ2-7; TRBD2 aligns across 7 bases. Sequencing input: naive CD4+ T cells sorted from blood. Subset meaning: CD45RA+ positively selected. The DNA of the CDR3 is TGTGCCAGCAGCTTAGATTCCCCGAGCGGGATCACCTACGAGCAGTACTTC. Protein: CASSLDSPSGITYEQYF. Full variable domain (outside the CDR3, taken from reference TRBV11-3 and TRBJ2-7): EAGVVQSPRYKIIEKKQPVAFWCNPISGHNTLYWYLQNLGQGPELLIRYENEEAVDDSQLPKDRFSAERLKGVDSTLKIQPAELGDSAVYLCASSLDSPSGITYEQYFGPGTRLTVT.